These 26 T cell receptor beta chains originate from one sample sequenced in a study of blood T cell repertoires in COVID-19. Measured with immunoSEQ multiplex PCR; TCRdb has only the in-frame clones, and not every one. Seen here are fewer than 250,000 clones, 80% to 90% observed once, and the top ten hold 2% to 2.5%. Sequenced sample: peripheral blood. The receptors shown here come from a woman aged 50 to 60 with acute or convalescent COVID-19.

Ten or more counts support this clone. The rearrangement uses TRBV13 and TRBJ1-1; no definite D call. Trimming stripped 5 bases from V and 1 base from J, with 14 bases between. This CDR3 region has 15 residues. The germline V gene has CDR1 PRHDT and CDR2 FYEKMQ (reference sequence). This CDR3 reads CASSPQARPNTEAFF. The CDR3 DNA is TGTGCCAGCAGCCCCCAGGCGCGACCGAACACTGAAGCTTTCTTT.

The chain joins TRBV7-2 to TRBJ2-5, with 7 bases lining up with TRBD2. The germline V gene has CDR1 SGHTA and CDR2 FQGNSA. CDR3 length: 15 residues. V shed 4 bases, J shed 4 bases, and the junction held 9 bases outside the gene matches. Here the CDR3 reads CASSSGSWEGETQYF. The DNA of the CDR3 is TGTGCCAGCAGCTCGGGTTCGTGGGAGGGAGAGACCCAGTACTTC.

CDR3: CASSRGFTDTQYF. The CDR3 coding sequence is TGTGCCAGCAGTCGCGGGTTCACAGATACGCAGTATTTT. J is TRBJ2-3 and V is TRBV25-1; D may be TRBD2 (5 bases). This CDR3 contains 13 residues. Trimming took off 5 bases at V and 2 bases at J, with 8 bases between the two ends. CDR1 and CDR2 (germline): MGHDK, SYGVNS.

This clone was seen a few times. The CDR3 DNA sequence: TGTGCCAGCAGCTTAATCGGGGGAGAATACAATGAGCAGTTCTTC. Translated: CASSLIGGEYNEQFF. The chain combines TRBV7-3 with TRBJ2-1; maybe TRBD2 (6 bases). Germline-derived CDR1 and CDR2 are SGHTA and FQGTGA. V was clipped by 1 base and J by 4 bases, with 11 bases between them. The CDR3 contains 15 residues.

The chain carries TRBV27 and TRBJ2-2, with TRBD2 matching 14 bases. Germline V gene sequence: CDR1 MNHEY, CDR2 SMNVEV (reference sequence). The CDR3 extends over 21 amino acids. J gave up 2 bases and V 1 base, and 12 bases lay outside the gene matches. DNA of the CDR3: TGTGCCAGCAGTTTATTCCGACACCACGGGACTAGCGGGGGAAACACCGGGGAGCTGTTTTTT. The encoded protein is CASSLFRHHGTSGGNTGELFF.

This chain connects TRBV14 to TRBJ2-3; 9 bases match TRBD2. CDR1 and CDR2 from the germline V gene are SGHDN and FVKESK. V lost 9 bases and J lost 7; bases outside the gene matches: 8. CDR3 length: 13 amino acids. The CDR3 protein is CASAGTSSYTQYF. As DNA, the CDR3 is TGTGCCAGTGCCGGGACTAGCAGTTATACGCAGTATTTT. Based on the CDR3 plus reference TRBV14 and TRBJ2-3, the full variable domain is EAGVTQFPSHSVIEKGQTVTLRCDPISGHDNLYWYRRVMGKEIKFLLHFVKESKQDESGMPNNRFLAERTGGTYSTLKVQPAELEDSGVYFCASAGTSSYTQYFGPGTRLTVL.

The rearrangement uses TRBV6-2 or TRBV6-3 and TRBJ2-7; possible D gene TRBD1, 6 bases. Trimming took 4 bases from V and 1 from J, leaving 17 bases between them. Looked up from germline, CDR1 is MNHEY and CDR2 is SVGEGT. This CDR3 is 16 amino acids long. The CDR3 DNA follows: TGTGCCAGCAGTTCCCTACAGGGTTGGGGGTCCTACGAGCAGTACTTC. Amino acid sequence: CASSSLQGWGSYEQYF.

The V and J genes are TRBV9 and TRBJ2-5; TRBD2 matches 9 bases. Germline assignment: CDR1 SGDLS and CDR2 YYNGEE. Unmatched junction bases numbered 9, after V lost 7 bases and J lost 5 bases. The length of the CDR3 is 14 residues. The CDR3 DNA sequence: TGTGCCAGCGCCCTAGCGGGGTCCGGGGAGACCCAGTACTTC. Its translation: CASALAGSGETQYF.

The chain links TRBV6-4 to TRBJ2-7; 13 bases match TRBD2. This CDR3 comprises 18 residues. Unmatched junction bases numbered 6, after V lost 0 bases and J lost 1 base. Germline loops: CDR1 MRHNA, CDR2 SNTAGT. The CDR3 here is CASSDSTSGRGPSYEQYF. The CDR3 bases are TGTGCCAGCAGTGACTCTACTAGCGGGAGGGGGCCTTCCTACGAGCAGTACTTC.

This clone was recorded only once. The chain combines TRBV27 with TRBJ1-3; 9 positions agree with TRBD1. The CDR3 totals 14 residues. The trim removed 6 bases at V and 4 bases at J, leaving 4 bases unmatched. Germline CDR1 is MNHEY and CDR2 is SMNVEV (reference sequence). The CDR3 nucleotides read TGTGCCAGCAGCCCGGACAGGGGAGGAAACACCATATATTTT. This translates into CASSPDRGGNTIYF.

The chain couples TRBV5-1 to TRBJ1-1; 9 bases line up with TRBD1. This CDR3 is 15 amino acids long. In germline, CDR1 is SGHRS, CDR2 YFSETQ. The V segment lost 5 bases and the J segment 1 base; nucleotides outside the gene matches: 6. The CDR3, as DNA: TGCGCCAGCAGGCAGGACAGGGGAGCGAACACTGAAGCTTTCTTT. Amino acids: CASRQDRGANTEAFF.

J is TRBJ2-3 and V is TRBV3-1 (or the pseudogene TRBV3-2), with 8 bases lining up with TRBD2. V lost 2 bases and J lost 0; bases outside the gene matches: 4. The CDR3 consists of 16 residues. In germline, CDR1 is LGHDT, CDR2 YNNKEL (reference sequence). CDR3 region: CASSQTSGTSTDTQYF. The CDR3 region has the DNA TGTGCCAGCAGCCAAACTAGCGGTACTAGCACAGATACGCAGTATTTT.

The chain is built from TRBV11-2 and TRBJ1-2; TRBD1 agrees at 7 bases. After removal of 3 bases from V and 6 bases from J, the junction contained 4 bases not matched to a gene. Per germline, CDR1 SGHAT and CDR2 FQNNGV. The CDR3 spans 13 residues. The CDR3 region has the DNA TGTGCCAGCAGCTTGGTAACAGGGGATGGCTACACCTTC. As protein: CASSLVTGDGYTF.

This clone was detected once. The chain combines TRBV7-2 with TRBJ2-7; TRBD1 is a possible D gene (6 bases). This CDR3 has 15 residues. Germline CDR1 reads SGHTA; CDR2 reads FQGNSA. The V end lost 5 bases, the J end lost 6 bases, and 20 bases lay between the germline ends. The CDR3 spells CASSQGAAGETEQYF. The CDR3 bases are TGTGCCAGCAGCCAAGGGGCGGCAGGGGAGACCGAGCAGTACTTC.

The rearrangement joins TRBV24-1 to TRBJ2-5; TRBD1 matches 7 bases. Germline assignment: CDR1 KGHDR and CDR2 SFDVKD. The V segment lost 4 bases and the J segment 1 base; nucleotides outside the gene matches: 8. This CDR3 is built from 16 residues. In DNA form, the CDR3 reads TGTGCCACCAGTGACTGGACAGGTGGGGGCCAAGAGACCCAGTACTTC. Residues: CATSDWTGGGQETQYF.

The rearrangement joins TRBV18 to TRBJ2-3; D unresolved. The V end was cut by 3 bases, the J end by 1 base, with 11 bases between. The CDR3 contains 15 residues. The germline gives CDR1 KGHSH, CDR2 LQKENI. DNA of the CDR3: TGTGCCAGCTCACCGCAACGCGATGGCACAGATACGCAGTATTTT. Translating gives CASSPQRDGTDTQYF.

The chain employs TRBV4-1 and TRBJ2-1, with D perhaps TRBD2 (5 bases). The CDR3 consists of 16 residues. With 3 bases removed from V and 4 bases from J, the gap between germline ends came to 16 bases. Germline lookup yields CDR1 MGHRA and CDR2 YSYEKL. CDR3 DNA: TGCGCCAGCAGCCAGTCCCGGATATCGGGGTACAATGAGCAGTTCTTC. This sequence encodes CASSQSRISGYNEQFF.

CDR3 in amino acids: CASTQEVPGEQYF. DNA for the CDR3: TGTGCCAGCACTCAGGAGGTCCCGGGGGAGCAGTACTTC. This chain links TRBV28 with TRBJ2-7, with D maybe TRBD2 (5 bases). Trimming took off 7 bases at V and 7 bases at J, with 17 bases between the two ends. Germline loops: CDR1 MDHEN, CDR2 SYDVKM. This CDR3 comprises 13 residues.

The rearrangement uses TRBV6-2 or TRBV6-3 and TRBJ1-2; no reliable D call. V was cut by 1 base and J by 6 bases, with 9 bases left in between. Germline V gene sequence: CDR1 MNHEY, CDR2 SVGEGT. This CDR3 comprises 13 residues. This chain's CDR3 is CASSYWAANGYTF. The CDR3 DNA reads TGTGCCAGCAGTTACTGGGCAGCTAATGGCTACACCTTC.

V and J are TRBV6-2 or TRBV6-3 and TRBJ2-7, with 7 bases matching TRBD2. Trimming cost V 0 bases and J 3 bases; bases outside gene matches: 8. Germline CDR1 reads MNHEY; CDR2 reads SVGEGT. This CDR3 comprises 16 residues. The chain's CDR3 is CASSYSSGETFYEQYF. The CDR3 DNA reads TGTGCCAGCAGTTACTCGAGCGGGGAGACCTTCTACGAGCAGTACTTC.

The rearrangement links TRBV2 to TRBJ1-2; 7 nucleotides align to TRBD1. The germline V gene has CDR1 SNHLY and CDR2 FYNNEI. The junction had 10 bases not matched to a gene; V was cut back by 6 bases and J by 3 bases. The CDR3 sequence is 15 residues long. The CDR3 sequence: CASSPNTGTDYGYTF. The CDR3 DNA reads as TGTGCCAGCAGCCCCAACACCGGGACAGACTATGGCTACACCTTC.

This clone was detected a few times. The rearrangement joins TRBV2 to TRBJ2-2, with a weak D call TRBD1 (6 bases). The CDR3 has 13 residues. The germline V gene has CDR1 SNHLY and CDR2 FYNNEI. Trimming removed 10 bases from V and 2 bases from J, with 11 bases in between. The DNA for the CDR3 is TGTGCCACCCAGGACAGAAACACCGGGGAGCTGTTTTTT. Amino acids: CATQDRNTGELFF.

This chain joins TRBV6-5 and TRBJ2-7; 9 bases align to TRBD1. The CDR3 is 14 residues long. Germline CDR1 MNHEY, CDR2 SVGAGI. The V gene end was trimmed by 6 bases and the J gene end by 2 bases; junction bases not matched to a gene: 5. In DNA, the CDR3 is TGTGCCAGCAGGGCCGGGACAGGGACCTACGAGCAGTACTTC. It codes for CASRAGTGTYEQYF.

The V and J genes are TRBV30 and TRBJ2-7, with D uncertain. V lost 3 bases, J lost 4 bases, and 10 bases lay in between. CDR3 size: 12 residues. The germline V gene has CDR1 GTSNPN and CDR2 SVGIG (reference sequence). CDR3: CAWSLTAYEQYF. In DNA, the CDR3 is TGTGCCTGGAGCCTTACAGCATACGAGCAGTACTTC.

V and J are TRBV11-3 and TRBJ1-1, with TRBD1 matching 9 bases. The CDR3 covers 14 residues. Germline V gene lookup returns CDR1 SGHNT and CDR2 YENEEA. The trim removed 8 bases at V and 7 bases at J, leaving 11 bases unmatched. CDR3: CASGRDRDMNEAFF. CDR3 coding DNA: TGTGCCAGCGGACGGGACAGGGATATGAATGAAGCTTTCTTT.

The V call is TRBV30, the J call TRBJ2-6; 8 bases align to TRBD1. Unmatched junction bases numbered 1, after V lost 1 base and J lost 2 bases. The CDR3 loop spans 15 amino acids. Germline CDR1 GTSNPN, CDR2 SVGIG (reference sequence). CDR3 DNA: TGTGCCTGGAGTGGACAGGGGACTGGGGCCAACGTCCTGACTTTC. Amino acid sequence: CAWSGQGTGANVLTF.